These 20 T cell receptor beta chains originate from one sample sequenced in a study of T cells in tumors after PD-1 blockade. Sequencing used immunoSEQ multiplex PCR; TCRdb keeps in-frame clones, though not all of them. The sample contains almost 8,500 clones, 62% of which appear only once. As to time point: second of two post-therapy site-matched biopsies two to three months apart. This specimen was tumor tissue, taken after anti-PD-1 treatment. Receptors originate from a human donor with basal cell carcinoma.

The J gene is TRBJ2-1, the V gene TRBV6-5; TRBD1 aligns across 7 bases. The CDR3 contains 15 residues. Per germline, CDR1 MNHEY and CDR2 SVGAGI. Trimming at V came to 5 bases and at J to 5 bases, leaving 9 bases not matched to a gene. This CDR3 is CASSQTGVTNNEQFF. The CDR3 DNA reads as TGTGCCAGCAGTCAAACAGGGGTGACTAACAATGAGCAGTTCTTC.

The J gene is TRBJ2-3, the V gene TRBV7-9, with 11 bases fitting TRBD1. The ends lost 4 bases at V and 3 bases at J; junction bases unmatched: 6. CDR1 is SEHNR, CDR2 FQNEAQ, per germline (reference sequence). This CDR3 has 16 amino acids. The CDR3 region has the DNA TGTGCCAGCAGCTCGGCCGGACAGGGGGCAACAGATACGCAGTATTTT. Its translation is CASSSAGQGATDTQYF.

The rearrangement joins TRBV18 to TRBJ2-2; 10 bases align to TRBD1. CDR1 and CDR2 from the germline V gene are KGHSH and LQKENI. This CDR3 is 19 amino acids long. With V trimmed by 0 bases and J by 4 bases, 11 bases remained unmatched. The CDR3 region is CASSPPTGGFGFSTGELFF. CDR3 in DNA: TGTGCCAGCTCACCACCGACAGGGGGCTTTGGTTTTAGCACCGGGGAGCTGTTTTTT.

This rearrangement joins TRBV6-6 to TRBJ2-7; tentatively, D is TRBD1 (6 bases). The V and J ends lost 2 bases and 0 bases respectively, with 8 bases between them. Per germline, CDR1 MNHNY and CDR2 SVGAGI (reference sequence). The length of the CDR3 is 14 residues. The DNA of the CDR3 is TGTGCCAGCAGTTACGGACAGCACTCCTACGAGCAGTACTTC. This sequence encodes CASSYGQHSYEQYF.

The V call is TRBV20-1, the J call TRBJ2-5, with 9 positions matching TRBD2. The V segment lost 3 bases and the J segment 5 bases; nucleotides outside the gene matches: 7. In germline, CDR1 is DFQATT, CDR2 SNEGSKA (reference sequence). The CDR3 totals 14 residues. As DNA, the CDR3 is TGCAGTGCTAGTGTAGCGGGGGCCGGGGAGACCCAGTACTTC. Amino acids: CSASVAGAGETQYF.

The chain joins TRBV3-1 (or the pseudogene TRBV3-2) to TRBJ1-4; 8 bases are a match to TRBD1. Germline V CDR1 and CDR2: LGHDT, YNNKEL (reference sequence). This CDR3 has 15 amino acids. Trimming took 3 bases from V and 7 from J; bases not matched to a gene: 7. As DNA, the CDR3 is TGTGCCAGCAGCCAGAAGGACAGGGCGGGTGAAAAACTGTTTTTT. Amino acids: CASSQKDRAGEKLFF.

The V and J genes are TRBV5-1 and TRBJ2-2, with no clear D. V gave up 0 bases and J gave up 6 bases, with 9 bases separating them. The CDR3 has 14 amino acids. The V gene's germline CDR1 is SGHRS and CDR2 YFSETQ. CDR3 nucleotides: TGCGCCAGCAGCTTGGCCGGGCCACCCGGGGAGCTGTTTTTT. Translated, it gives CASSLAGPPGELFF.

This clone was detected only a few times. This sequence joins TRBV19 and TRBJ1-5; D call uncertain. Trimming cost V 4 bases and J 0 bases, with 10 bases left between them. The germline V gene has CDR1 LNHDA and CDR2 SQIVND (reference sequence). The CDR3 totals 15 residues. In nucleotides, the CDR3 is TGTGCCAGTAGTACCGACAAGTATAGCAATCAGCCCCAGCATTTT. It codes for CASSTDKYSNQPQHF.

The chain links TRBV19 to TRBJ2-1; 8 nucleotides align to TRBD2. The CDR3 is made up of 15 amino acids. CDR1 is LNHDA and CDR2 is SQIVND in the germline V gene (reference sequence). The junction had 12 bases not matched to a gene; V was cut back by 8 bases and J by 6 bases. The CDR3 protein is CASRSLGGALNEQFF. CDR3 nucleotides: TGTGCCAGTCGAAGCCTCGGGGGGGCACTCAATGAGCAGTTCTTC.

The chain carries TRBV6-5 and TRBJ2-7, with unresolved D. This CDR3 comprises 15 residues. Germline V CDR1 and CDR2: MNHEY, SVGAGI. V was shortened by 2 bases and J by 0 bases, with 11 bases between the two germline ends. CDR3 DNA sequence: TGTGCCAGCAGTTACAGGGCGACGGGCTCCTACGAGCAGTACTTC. It translates to CASSYRATGSYEQYF.

The V call is TRBV6-2 or TRBV6-3, the J call TRBJ1-4; TRBD1 matches 7 bases. CDR3 length: 14 residues. Trimming cost V 2 bases and J 7 bases; bases outside gene matches: 4. Per the germline V gene, CDR1 is MNHEY and CDR2 is SVGEGT. The chain's CDR3 is CASSYGDRAEKLFF. DNA for the CDR3: TGTGCCAGCAGTTACGGCGACAGGGCTGAAAAACTGTTTTTT.

The CDR3 is CASGIAGTSYNEQFF. The CDR3 coding sequence is TGTGCTAGTGGTATAGCGGGGACCTCCTACAATGAGCAGTTCTTC. The V gene is TRBV12-5, the J gene TRBJ2-1, with TRBD2 identical over 8 bases. In germline, CDR1 is LGHNT, CDR2 FRNRAP. There are 15 residues in the CDR3. V lost 5 bases to trimming and J lost 0 bases; unmatched junction nucleotides: 3.

The genes are TRBV9 and TRBJ2-2, with TRBD1 as a possible D gene (5 bases). This CDR3 contains 14 residues. CDR1 and CDR2 (germline): SGDLS, YYNGEE. Trimming pared 4 bases from V and 2 bases from J, leaving 9 bases between. CDR3 nucleotide sequence: TGTGCCAGCAGCCCTCAGGGAAACACCGGGGAGCTGTTTTTT. Protein sequence: CASSPQGNTGELFF. Supplemented by reference TRBV9 and TRBJ2-2, the full variable domain reads DSGVTQTPKHLITATGQRVTLRCSPRSGDLSVYWYQQSLDQGLQFLIQYYNGEERAKGNILERFSAQQFPDLHSELNLSSLELGDSALYFCASSPQGNTGELFFGEGSRLTVL.

The chain links TRBV5-6 to TRBJ1-5, with TRBD1 matching 10 bases. V was pared by 4 bases and J by 1 base, with 11 bases of the junction left unmatched. The CDR3 runs to 18 residues. CDR1 and CDR2 from the germline V gene are SGHDT and YYEEEE. CDR3 DNA: TGTGCCAGCAGCGGCGGGACAGGGGACCTTGGAAGCAATCAGCCCCAGCATTTT. Translation gives CASSGGTGDLGSNQPQHF.

The genes are TRBV5-6 and TRBJ2-5; possibly TRBD1 or TRBD2 for D (5 bases each). The germline V gene has CDR1 SGHDT and CDR2 YYEEEE. The length of the CDR3 is 14 residues. The V end lost 5 bases, the J end lost 0 bases, and 11 bases lay between the germline ends. CDR3 sequence reads: CASRRDGYQETQYF. The CDR3, as DNA: TGTGCCAGCAGAAGGGACGGATACCAAGAGACCCAGTACTTC.

V usage is TRBV7-8 and J usage is TRBJ1-5; 10 nucleotides match TRBD1. CDR3 length: 16 amino acids. Per germline, CDR1 SGHVS and CDR2 FQNEAQ. V was clipped by 5 bases and J by 2 bases; unmatched bases: 6. The chain's CDR3 is CASSPGTGVGNQPQHF. In DNA form, the CDR3 reads TGTGCCAGCAGCCCAGGGACAGGGGTCGGCAATCAGCCCCAGCATTTT.

There are a few counts of this clone. This sequence joins TRBV10-2 and TRBJ2-5, with 11 nucleotides matching TRBD2. With V trimmed by 6 bases and J by 5 bases, 5 bases remained unmatched. The germline V gene has CDR1 WSHSY and CDR2 SAAADI. The CDR3 extends over 14 amino acids. The CDR3 region is CASRASGGWETQYF. DNA for the CDR3: TGCGCCAGCAGGGCTAGCGGGGGGTGGGAGACCCAGTACTTC.

The gene calls are TRBV6-1 and TRBJ1-3; no clear D gene. The CDR3 sequence is 14 residues long. Germline CDR1 is MNHNS and CDR2 is SASEGT. V was trimmed by 1 base and J by 0 bases, leaving 4 bases between them. The CDR3 DNA is TGTGCCAGCAGTGAAGGCAACTCTGGAAACACCATATATTTT. It encodes CASSEGNSGNTIYF.

CDR3 sequence reads: CASTRDPTEKLFF. The CDR3 region has the DNA TGTGCCAGCACCCGGGACCCCACCGAAAAACTGTTTTTT. This chain connects TRBV6-5 to TRBJ1-4; D is possibly TRBD1 (5 bases). The V gene lost 7 bases and the J gene lost 8 bases, with 14 bases spanning the gap. There are 13 residues in the CDR3. Germline-derived CDR1 and CDR2 are MNHEY and SVGAGI.

By its share, this clone is medium-sized. The rearrangement links TRBV7-6 to TRBJ2-7; 8 nucleotides align to TRBD2. The CDR3 covers 16 residues. V shed 4 bases, J shed 0 bases, and the junction held 8 bases outside the gene matches. Per the germline V gene, CDR1 is SGHVS and CDR2 is FNYEAQ. The CDR3 DNA reads as TGTGCCAGCAGCTCTTCGACTAGCGCGAGCTCCTACGAGCAGTACTTC. Amino acids: CASSSSTSASSYEQYF. Supplemented by reference TRBV7-6 and TRBJ2-7, the full variable domain reads GAGVSQSPRYKVTKRGQDVALRCDPISGHVSLYWYRQALGQGPEFLTYFNYEAQQDKSGLPNDRFSAERPEGSISTLTIQRTEQRDSAMYRCASSSSTSASSYEQYFGPGTRLTVT.